Listed below are T cell receptor beta chains from one sample, sequenced in a study of blood T cell repertoires in COVID-19. Assay used: immunoSEQ multiplex PCR; TCRdb lists only in-frame clones, some missing. This sample carries 180,000 or so clones, roughly four fifths of them seen once, and the ten largest clones take 6% to 8%. The specimen was peripheral blood. The receptors come from a human donor with acute or convalescent COVID-19. The donor label of this sample is uncertain. The CDR3 runs from the conserved cysteine through the conserved F or W. Each record gives: clone size, D gene, V gene, J gene, CDR3 DNA, CDR3 protein. The D gene is left open where the match is weak. Size is omitted from some rows. Given values are once, few, many or a class for expanded clones.

NA	TRBD1	TRBV7-2	TRBJ1-5	TGTGCCAGCAGCTTAGGACAGGGTACGGTTAGGAGTCAGCCCCAGCATTTT	CASSLGQGTVRSQPQHF
few	NA	TRBV18	TRBJ2-2	TGTGCCAGCTCGGGGGCGATGAACACCGGGGAGCTGTTTTTT	CASSGAMNTGELFF
few	TRBD1	TRBV7-9	TRBJ2-7	TGTGCCAGCACCAAATCCCTGCCTGGGACAGGACTCTACGAGCAGTACTTC	CASTKSLPGTGLYEQYF
NA	TRBD1	TRBV7-2	TRBJ2-2	TGTGCCAGCAGCCTGGCCACAGGGGTTGGGACCGGGGAGCTGTTTTTT	CASSLATGVGTGELFF
NA	NA	TRBV7-9	TRBJ2-2	TGTGCCAGCAGCTTTCGGCGGCGCTCTTTTAACACCGGGGAGCTGTTTTTT	CASSFRRRSFNTGELFF
NA	TRBD2	TRBV20-1	TRBJ2-4	TGCAGTGCTAGTCCTGCGTCGACTAGCGGGAAGGGGGCCATTCAGTACTTC	CSASPASTSGKGAIQYF
NA	TRBD2	TRBV2	TRBJ2-3	TGTGCCAGCACCCCGGGACTAGCGACCTGGGATACGCAGTATTTT	CASTPGLATWDTQYF
NA	TRBD1	TRBV7-2	TRBJ1-5	TGTGCCAGCAGCGTCCGACAGGGGTACCAGCCCCAGCATTTT	CASSVRQGYQPQHF
NA	NA	TRBV28	TRBJ1-1	TGTGCCAGCACCTCAGGGGCGAACACTGAAGCTTTCTTT	CASTSGANTEAFF
NA	NA	TRBV30	TRBJ1-1	TGTGCCTGGACGGGAAGGATGAACACTGAAGCTTTCTTT	CAWTGRMNTEAFF
NA	NA	TRBV5-1	TRBJ1-1	TGCGCCAGCACCCTGCAGGGGAACACTGAAGCTTTCTTT	CASTLQGNTEAFF